The present T cell receptor (beta chain) was sequenced within a study of identical twins. Template switching supplied a universal primer site; unique molecular identifiers were carried on the cDNA. TCRdb fed the 5' RACE reads into MiXCR, producing one record per CDR3 protein. The sample includes 1.5 million to 2 million distinct CDR3 sequences, 25% to 35% of them seen just once. The germline CDR1 and CDR2 sequences are SGHDN and FVKESK. The CDR3 loop spans 13 amino acids. The ends lost 1 base at V and 9 bases at J; junction bases unmatched: 3. Sequenced: cord blood. V and J are TRBV14 and TRBJ2-1; 7 bases align to TRBD2. The sequence came from a newborn girl in good health. CDR3 region: CASSQVWGGEQFF. CDR3 in DNA: TGTGCCAGCAGCCAAGTTTGGGGGGGTGAGCAGTTCTTC.